These 26 T cell receptor beta chains share one sample of origin, sequenced in a study of blood T cell repertoires in COVID-19. The data were produced by immunoSEQ multiplex PCR, yet TCRdb's version contains in-frame clones alone and is incomplete. In the table there are some 290,000 clones, 86% of which are singletons. Material: peripheral blood. The receptors were gathered from a man aged 18 to 29 with active or convalescent COVID-19.

This clone was seen only once. The chain couples TRBV4-2 to TRBJ2-7; no firm D call. The CDR3 contains 17 residues. The V and J ends lost 0 bases and 4 bases respectively, with 19 bases between them. Germline lookup yields CDR1 LGHNA and CDR2 YNFKEQ. For the CDR3, the DNA is TGTGCCAGCAGCCAAGATACTAACCGAGCCCTGGGTTACGAGCAGTACTTC. As protein: CASSQDTNRALGYEQYF.

The chain carries TRBV13 and TRBJ2-7; 11 bases map to TRBD1. Germline V gives CDR1 PRHDT, CDR2 FYEKMQ (reference sequence). The CDR3 is 15 amino acids. The V and J ends lost 5 bases and 2 bases, in that order; junction bases with no gene match: 5. CDR3 sequence (DNA): TGTGCCAGCAGCGTCCGGGACAGGGGGACCTACGAGCAGTACTTC. Translation gives CASSVRDRGTYEQYF.

The CDR3 sequence is CASRLDRDPNEKLFF. DNA for the CDR3: TGTGCCAGTAGGTTGGACAGGGATCCTAATGAAAAACTGTTTTTT. V usage is TRBV19 and J usage is TRBJ1-4, with 8 bases that match TRBD1. The J segment lost 3 bases and the V segment lost 6 bases, leaving 6 bases of the junction unmatched. This CDR3 has 15 residues. CDR1 is LNHDA and CDR2 is SQIVND in the germline V gene (reference sequence).

The chain employs TRBV3-1 (or the pseudogene TRBV3-2) and TRBJ1-2, with TRBD1 matching 7 bases. Germline CDR1 LGHDT, CDR2 YNNKEL (reference sequence). The CDR3 sequence is 17 residues long. Losses at the gene ends were 2 bases for V and 4 bases for J; bases not matched to a gene: 13. CDR3 sequence (DNA): TGTGCCAGCAGCCAAAGTTATACAGGGGCCACTACCTATGGCTACACCTTC. Residues: CASSQSYTGATTYGYTF.

This sequence joins TRBV6-2 or TRBV6-3 and TRBJ1-2; D uncertain. V was cut by 2 bases and J by 4 bases, with 11 bases left in between. The germline V gene has CDR1 MNHEY and CDR2 SVGEGT. CDR3 length: 14 amino acids. CDR3 DNA sequence: TGTGCCAGCAGTTACCGAGGGCCCGGCTATGGCTACACCTTC. Translating it yields CASSYRGPGYGYTF.

The CDR3 bases are TGTGCCACCAGTGAGTGGGACAACGGTGGCTACACCTTC. This encodes CATSEWDNGGYTF. V and J are TRBV24-1 and TRBJ1-2; possible D gene TRBD1, 6 bases. V lost 4 bases to trimming and J lost 7 bases, with 12 bases between them. This CDR3 contains 13 residues. CDR1 and CDR2 (germline): KGHDR, SFDVKD.

The CDR3 loop reads CASSFGTGSYEQYF. CDR3 nucleotides: TGTGCCAGCAGTTTCGGGACAGGCTCCTACGAGCAGTACTTC. This chain uses TRBV28 with TRBJ2-7; TRBD1 matches 8 bases. CDR1 is MDHEN, CDR2 SYDVKM, per germline. J lost 0 bases, V lost 3 bases, and 1 base had no gene match. This CDR3 contains 14 residues. Combining the CDR3 with reference TRBV28 and TRBJ2-7 gives the whole variable domain DVKVTQSSRYLVKRTGEKVFLECVQDMDHENMFWYRQDPGLGLRLIYFSYDVKMKEKGDIPEGYSVSREKKERFSLILESASTNQTSMYLCASSFGTGSYEQYFGPGTRLTVT.

The rearrangement links TRBV6-1 to TRBJ2-7, with D possibly TRBD1 on 5 matching bases. V was clipped by 2 bases and J by 0 bases, with 11 bases between them. This CDR3 has 15 amino acids. Germline V gene lookup returns CDR1 MNHNS and CDR2 SASEGT. As DNA, the CDR3 is TGTGCCAGCAGTGAACCGACAGAATTCTCCTACGAGCAGTACTTC. Translated, it gives CASSEPTEFSYEQYF.

In its sample, this clone was seen once. V is TRBV7-9 and J is TRBJ2-2, with D possibly TRBD1 on 9 matching bases. Germline V gene data show CDR1 as SEHNR and CDR2 as FQNEAQ (reference sequence). The CDR3 is 16 amino acids. V dropped 3 bases and J dropped 6 bases, with 17 bases sitting between them. CDR3: CASSLGTGTRAGELFF. DNA for the CDR3: TGTGCCAGCAGCTTGGGGACAGGGACTAGGGCCGGGGAGCTGTTTTTT. The full variable domain, rest sourced from reference TRBV7-9 and TRBJ2-2, is DTGVSQNPRHKITKRGQNVTFRCDPISEHNRLYWYRQTLGQGPEFLTYFQNEAQLEKSRLLSDRFSAERPKGSFSTLEIQRTEQGDSAMYLCASSLGTGTRAGELFFGEGSRLTVL.

The V call is TRBV2, the J call TRBJ1-2; D perhaps matches TRBD1 (6 bases). V lost 5 bases and J 3 bases, leaving 13 bases between the germline ends. The CDR3 runs 14 residues. Germline V lookup: CDR1 SNHLY, CDR2 FYNNEI. The CDR3 nucleotides are TGTGCCAGCAGTTCCGGGGGGGCGGACTATGGCTACACCTTC. Translated, it gives CASSSGGADYGYTF.

The chain is built from TRBV5-1 and TRBJ1-6; no firm D call. V was clipped by 4 bases and J by 9 bases, with 8 bases between them. The germline gives CDR1 SGHRS, CDR2 YFSETQ. This CDR3 has 12 residues. CDR3 in amino acids: CASSRVGSPLHF. The CDR3 DNA reads as TGCGCCAGCAGCCGGGTGGGTTCACCCCTCCACTTT.

The V call is TRBV24-1, the J call TRBJ2-5, with 7 bases identical to TRBD1. This CDR3 is 13 amino acids long. V lost 7 bases to trimming and J lost 3 bases; unmatched junction nucleotides: 4. Germline V gene lookup returns CDR1 KGHDR and CDR2 SFDVKD. CDR3: CATRPGTEETQYF. CDR3 in DNA: TGTGCCACCAGGCCGGGGACAGAAGAGACCCAGTACTTC.

This rearrangement joins TRBV29-1 to TRBJ1-2; D is undetermined. Looked up from germline, CDR1 is SQVTM and CDR2 is ANQGSEA. V was shortened by 7 bases and J by 8 bases, with 8 bases between the two germline ends. The CDR3 covers 9 residues. The CDR3 here is CSGTKGYTF. CDR3 nucleotide sequence: TGCAGCGGAACTAAAGGCTACACCTTC.

The rearrangement links TRBV19 to TRBJ2-3; 7 bases agree with TRBD2. J was trimmed by 3 bases and V by 6 bases; bases with no gene match: 0. The CDR3 spans 12 residues. The germline gives CDR1 LNHDA, CDR2 SQIVND (reference sequence). The DNA of the CDR3 is TGTGCCAGTAGGGGAGGGACAGATACGCAGTATTTT. It specifies CASRGGTDTQYF.

The CDR3 is CAISELAGTNEQFF. The DNA for the CDR3 is TGTGCCATCAGTGAGTTAGCGGGAACGAATGAGCAGTTCTTC. The rearrangement links TRBV10-3 to TRBJ2-1; 8 nucleotides align to TRBD2. Losses at the gene ends were 1 base for V and 7 bases for J; bases not matched to a gene: 3. This CDR3 spans 14 amino acids. The germline V gene has CDR1 ENHRY and CDR2 SYGVKD.

As DNA, the CDR3 is TGTGCCAGCAGCGTAGGACAGGGGACCTATAATTCACCCCTCCACTTT. Its protein is CASSVGQGTYNSPLHF. The genes are TRBV9 and TRBJ1-6; 8 bases fit TRBD1. Per the germline V gene, CDR1 is SGDLS and CDR2 is YYNGEE. The CDR3 covers 16 residues. V lost 0 bases, J lost 2 bases, and 1 base stayed unmatched.

This clone was counted once. This chain uses TRBV3-1 (or the pseudogene TRBV3-2) with TRBJ2-7; 8 bases are shared with TRBD1. CDR1 and CDR2 (germline): LGHDT, YNNKEL (reference sequence). Trimming cost V 7 bases and J 1 base; bases outside gene matches: 18. This CDR3 comprises 18 residues. CDR3 nucleotide sequence: TGTGCCAGCACCACTTCCAGGGGGCAAGTTGGTGGTTCCTACGAGCAGTACTTC. Residues: CASTTSRGQVGGSYEQYF.

This chain connects TRBV28 to TRBJ1-5; D perhaps matches TRBD1 (5 bases). Germline CDR1 reads MDHEN; CDR2 reads SYDVKM. This CDR3 region has 12 residues. V was shortened by 8 bases and J by 0 bases, with 5 bases between the two germline ends. The CDR3 reads CASQGSNQPQHF. Here the CDR3 DNA reads TGTGCCAGCCAGGGTAGCAATCAGCCCCAGCATTTT. The full variable domain, its missing parts supplied by reference TRBV28 and TRBJ1-5, is DVKVTQSSRYLVKRTGEKVFLECVQDMDHENMFWYRQDPGLGLRLIYFSYDVKMKEKGDIPEGYSVSREKKERFSLILESASTNQTSMYLCASQGSNQPQHFGDGTRLSIL.

The chain recombines TRBV7-9 with TRBJ2-7; possibly TRBD2 for D (6 bases). With 1 base removed from V and 1 base from J, the gap between germline ends came to 8 bases. The CDR3 runs to 14 residues. Germline CDR1 is SEHNR and CDR2 is FQNEAQ (reference sequence). Written as DNA, the CDR3 is TGTGCCAGCAGCTTAGTCAGCGGGTCCTACGAGCAGTACTTC. Translation gives CASSLVSGSYEQYF.

This chain joins TRBV10-3 and TRBJ2-7; 15 bases are shared with TRBD2. The CDR3 sequence is 14 residues long. Trimming cost V 4 bases and J 7 bases; bases outside gene matches: 2. In germline, CDR1 is ENHRY, CDR2 SYGVKD. The CDR3 spells CAISAGTSGREQYF. The CDR3 bases are TGTGCCATCAGTGCCGGGACTAGCGGGAGGGAGCAGTACTTC.

V usage is TRBV7-6 and J usage is TRBJ1-1; tentatively, D is TRBD1 (5 bases). Trimming shortened V by 4 bases and J by 7 bases, and 13 bases separated the two germline ends. CDR1 is SGHVS, CDR2 FNYEAQ, per germline. CDR3 length equals 13 residues. The CDR3 loop is CASSSRNQGEAFF. The CDR3 bases are TGTGCCAGCAGCTCGCGAAATCAGGGTGAAGCTTTCTTT.

The CDR3 DNA reads TGTGCCAGCAGACCAACAGGGGTTCCCGAAAAACTGTTTTTT. Its protein is CASRPTGVPEKLFF. J is TRBJ1-4 and V is TRBV6-6; 7 bases align to TRBD1. V shed 6 bases, J shed 8 bases, and the junction held 9 bases outside the gene matches. Germline V lookup: CDR1 MNHNY, CDR2 SVGAGI (reference sequence). This CDR3 is 14 amino acids long.

The J gene is TRBJ2-7, the V gene TRBV7-6, with 9 bases matching TRBD2. The length of the CDR3 is 16 residues. V shed 5 bases, J shed 5 bases, and the junction held 13 bases outside the gene matches. Germline V gene lookup returns CDR1 SGHVS and CDR2 FNYEAQ. The CDR3 protein is CASSRRAGGSHHEQYF. In DNA, the CDR3 is TGTGCCAGCAGCCGGCGCGCGGGAGGGTCCCACCACGAGCAGTACTTC.

The V call is TRBV5-3, the J call TRBJ1-6; D gene unclear. TRBV5-3 is filed as an ORF, its function uncertain. The CDR3 is 16 residues long. The V end lost 2 bases, the J end lost 10 bases, and 19 bases lay between the germline ends. CDR3 protein: CARSFSVARRRSPLHF. The CDR3 DNA is TGTGCCAGAAGCTTTTCAGTGGCCCGCAGGAGGTCACCCCTCCACTTT.

The V and J genes are TRBV24-1 and TRBJ2-7; D gene uncertain. Germline V gene data show CDR1 as KGHDR and CDR2 as SFDVKD. This CDR3 has 12 amino acids. The V gene lost 5 bases and the J gene lost 0 bases, with 4 bases spanning the gap. This CDR3 is CATSGASYEQYF. CDR3 nucleotide sequence: TGTGCCACCAGTGGCGCCTCCTACGAGCAGTACTTC.

This clone was seen more than once but under ten times. This chain joins TRBV24-1 and TRBJ2-2; D not certain. The CDR3 consists of 14 residues. Trimming removed 3 bases at V and 5 bases at J, with 9 bases between. The germline V gene has CDR1 KGHDR and CDR2 SFDVKD. The CDR3 region has the DNA TGTGCCACCAGTGATGCCTGGCAAACCGGGGAGCTGTTTTTT. It is translated as CATSDAWQTGELFF.